This passage covers 24 T cell receptor beta chains from one sample sequenced in a study of CD8 T cells in ankylosing spondylitis. Each CDR3 protein gets one entry after TCRdb re-called the 5' RACE reads with MiXCR. The table records under 250,000 distinct CDR3 sequences, roughly 10% of them present only once. Sequenced material: blood, either unsorted or a sorted T cell fraction (not recorded which). These receptors originate from a male donor with ankylosing spondylitis or in good health (not recorded which).

This clonotype has a count of ten or more. The rearrangement links TRBV5-1 to TRBJ2-2, with 7 bases identical to TRBD2. Germline CDR1 is SGHRS and CDR2 is YFSETQ. The junction had 12 bases not matched to a gene; V was cut back by 4 bases and J by 6 bases. The CDR3 loop spans 16 amino acids. CDR3 sequence reads: CASSQTSPRISGELFF. The CDR3 nucleotides are TGCGCCAGCAGCCAGACTAGCCCCCGTATTTCCGGGGAGCTGTTTTTT.

This clonotype was picked up a small number of times. The rearrangement links TRBV9 to TRBJ1-5; D gene ambiguous. V gave up 0 bases and J gave up 7 bases, with 11 bases separating them. The CDR3 consists of 14 residues. Germline CDR1 reads SGDLS; CDR2 reads YYNGEE. The CDR3 region is CASSVAAVGQPQHF. The CDR3 DNA reads TGTGCCAGCAGCGTAGCGGCAGTAGGACAGCCCCAGCATTTT.

At least ten counts were recorded for this clonotype. The chain is built from TRBV12-3 or TRBV12-4 and TRBJ2-7; D is unclear. CDR3 length: 12 amino acids. Trimming took off 3 bases at V and 6 bases at J, with 9 bases between the two ends. In DNA form, the CDR3 reads TGTGCCAGCAGTTTTACGGCGTTCGAGCAGTACTTC. Translation: CASSFTAFEQYF.

This clonotype was detected many times. The V call is TRBV29-1, the J call TRBJ2-7; TRBD1 aligns across 8 bases. Trimming at V came to 6 bases and at J to 2 bases, leaving 15 bases not matched to a gene. This CDR3 has 16 residues. Germline V gives CDR1 SQVTM, CDR2 ANQGSEA. CDR3 loop: CSVGGVATGETYEQYF. CDR3 in DNA: TGCAGCGTGGGGGGTGTCGCGACAGGGGAAACCTACGAGCAGTACTTC.

This clonotype has at least ten counts. The chain links TRBV29-1 to TRBJ2-3, with no clear D. Germline lookup yields CDR1 SQVTM and CDR2 ANQGSEA. The CDR3 totals 17 residues. Trimming shortened V by 1 base and J by 0 bases, and 17 bases separated the two germline ends. CDR3 residues: CSVEGRSRNASTDTQYF. CDR3 coding DNA: TGCAGCGTTGAAGGCCGATCTAGAAACGCTAGCACAGATACGCAGTATTTT.

The rearrangement joins TRBV10-3 to TRBJ1-1; tentative D call: TRBD1 (5 bases). V lost 7 bases and J 2 bases, leaving 14 bases between the germline ends. CDR3 size: 14 residues. In germline, CDR1 is ENHRY, CDR2 SYGVKD. CDR3 bases: TGTGCCATCACAAGCGGGGGGGGAAACACTGAAGCTTTCTTT. Its protein is CAITSGGGNTEAFF.

This clonotype has ten or more counts. The V and J genes are TRBV5-1 and TRBJ2-5; D may be TRBD2 (6 bases). The CDR3 is 14 residues long. V was cut by 4 bases and J by 0 bases, with 10 bases left in between. Per the germline V gene, CDR1 is SGHRS and CDR2 is YFSETQ. This chain's CDR3 is CASSPGTYQETQYF. DNA of the CDR3: TGCGCCAGCAGCCCCGGGACTTACCAAGAGACCCAGTACTTC.

This clonotype was recorded once. V usage is TRBV15 and J usage is TRBJ1-1, with D unclear. The germline V and J ends were trimmed by 7 bases and 4 bases, with 13 bases remaining between them. The germline V gene encodes CDR1 LNHNV and CDR2 YYDKDF (reference sequence). The CDR3 length is 13 residues. CDR3 sequence reads: CATKAADVTEAFF. Written as DNA, the CDR3 is TGTGCCACCAAGGCAGCCGACGTCACTGAAGCTTTCTTT.

This clonotype was counted a few times. This rearrangement joins TRBV7-6 to TRBJ2-1; 9 nucleotides agree with TRBD2. Germline V CDR1 and CDR2: SGHVS, FNYEAQ. The V segment lost 1 base and the J segment 3 bases; nucleotides outside the gene matches: 4. This CDR3 contains 16 residues. CDR3 sequence (DNA): TGTGCCAGCAGCTTAGAGCCAGCGGGGGGCTACAATGAGCAGTTCTTC. Translated, it gives CASSLEPAGGYNEQFF.

This clonotype was seen ten or more times. J is TRBJ2-1 and V is TRBV5-1, with 8 nucleotides matching TRBD2. Germline V gene lookup returns CDR1 SGHRS and CDR2 YFSETQ. The V and J ends lost 4 bases and 0 bases, in that order; junction bases with no gene match: 9. The CDR3 spans 17 residues. CDR3 coding DNA: TGCGCCAGCAGCCCAATAGCGGGGTTTAACTCCTACAATGAGCAGTTCTTC. Translation gives CASSPIAGFNSYNEQFF.

This clonotype showed up just a few times. The chain joins TRBV6-1 to TRBJ2-7, with unresolved D. Per germline, CDR1 MNHNS and CDR2 SASEGT. The V gene lost 8 bases and the J gene lost 0 bases, with 14 bases spanning the gap. The CDR3 is 14 residues long. CDR3 sequence reads: CASRPGLLSYEQYF. Written as DNA, the CDR3 is TGTGCCAGCCGACCGGGCCTCCTCTCCTACGAGCAGTACTTC.

There are many counts of this clonotype. CDR3 bases: TGCAGTGCTAGACCCCTTGGGGCATCCCCCGGGGAGCTGTTTTTT. Its translation is CSARPLGASPGELFF. The chain recombines TRBV20-1 with TRBJ2-2; D might be TRBD1 (5 bases). The CDR3 consists of 15 residues. The germline gives CDR1 DFQATT, CDR2 SNEGSKA (reference sequence). Trimming took off 2 bases at V and 6 bases at J, with 16 bases between the two ends.

This clonotype was observed at least ten times. The chain links TRBV5-1 to TRBJ1-1; possible D gene TRBD1, 5 bases. Germline CDR1 is SGHRS and CDR2 is YFSETQ. Trimming took off 4 bases at V and 3 bases at J, with 19 bases between the two ends. The CDR3 totals 16 residues. The DNA of the CDR3 is TGCGCCAGCAGCCAACAAGGACAAGATGGGGACACTGAAGCTTTCTTT. Translating it yields CASSQQGQDGDTEAFF.

This chain links TRBV5-5 with TRBJ1-2; no reliable D call. V lost 3 bases and J lost 0, with 15 bases in between. The CDR3 runs 16 residues. Per germline, CDR1 SGHKS and CDR2 YYEKEE (reference sequence). The CDR3: CASSSRSGPSNYGYTF. CDR3 DNA sequence: TGTGCCAGCAGCTCCCGATCTGGTCCTTCTAACTATGGCTACACCTTC.

CDR3 DNA: TGTGCCAGCAGCTTAGTTCTTGGCAGCTCCTACGAGCAGTACTTC. Protein sequence: CASSLVLGSSYEQYF. The rearrangement uses TRBV11-1 and TRBJ2-7; D is ambiguous. Trimming pared 1 base from V and 0 bases from J, leaving 10 bases between. This CDR3 is 15 amino acids long. Per germline, CDR1 SGHAT and CDR2 FQDESV (reference sequence).

This clonotype was seen repeatedly, ten times or more. V and J are TRBV5-5 and TRBJ1-3; 7 bases fit TRBD1. With V trimmed by 4 bases and J by 2 bases, 9 bases remained unmatched. Germline V gene sequence: CDR1 SGHKS, CDR2 YYEKEE (reference sequence). The CDR3 loop spans 16 amino acids. CDR3 in DNA: TGTGCCAGCAGCGATTACAGGGGCCGAACTGGAAACACCATATATTTT. Translating gives CASSDYRGRTGNTIYF.

This clonotype was counted many times. The chain joins TRBV4-1 to TRBJ2-2; 8 nucleotides align to TRBD1. The V gene end was trimmed by 4 bases and the J gene end by 5 bases; junction bases not matched to a gene: 12. The V gene's germline CDR1 is MGHRA and CDR2 YSYEKL. This CDR3 is 17 amino acids long. The CDR3 coding sequence is TGCGCCAGCAGCCCGGGACAGGCCTTTAAACGGACCGGGGAGCTGTTTTTT. Encoded protein: CASSPGQAFKRTGELFF.

In its sample, this clonotype was seen many times. The rearrangement joins TRBV29-1 to TRBJ2-2, with 11 bases fitting TRBD2. CDR1 is SQVTM and CDR2 is ANQGSEA in the germline V gene. CDR3 length: 14 amino acids. V lost 5 bases and J lost 3; bases outside the gene matches: 2. Written as DNA, the CDR3 is TGCAGCGTTTCTAGCGGGGGGTACACCGGGGAGCTGTTTTTT. Translation: CSVSSGGYTGELFF.

This clonotype has a handful of counts. The chain is built from TRBV10-1 and TRBJ2-1; D may be TRBD1 (6 bases). Germline V gives CDR1 WNHNN, CDR2 SYGVQD (reference sequence). The CDR3 runs to 13 residues. Trimming shortened V by 0 bases and J by 6 bases, and 6 bases separated the two germline ends. CDR3 amino acids: CASSESTGNEQFF. The DNA for the CDR3 is TGCGCCAGCAGTGAGTCGACAGGCAATGAGCAGTTCTTC.

This clonotype has at least ten counts. This chain joins TRBV29-1 and TRBJ1-2; a weak D match, TRBD1 (6 bases). Deletions cut 4 bases from V and 6 bases from J, with 15 bases between. The CDR3 consists of 13 residues. Per the germline V gene, CDR1 is SQVTM and CDR2 is ANQGSEA. This CDR3 is CSVVNREENGYTF. Here the CDR3 DNA reads TGCAGCGTTGTAAACAGGGAGGAGAATGGCTACACCTTC.

In its sample, this clonotype was seen a few times. The chain uses TRBV2 and TRBJ1-5; TRBD1 matches at 8 bases. Germline CDR1 is SNHLY and CDR2 is FYNNEI. J gave up 6 bases and V 5 bases, and 12 bases lay outside the gene matches. CDR3 length equals 16 residues. CDR3 region: CASSSRGPGLGQPQHF. For the CDR3, the DNA is TGTGCCAGCAGTAGCAGGGGGCCGGGCTTGGGTCAGCCCCAGCATTTT.

Only a few counts were recorded for this clonotype. The gene calls are TRBV4-1 and TRBJ2-1; a possible D gene is TRBD2 (6 bases). Germline CDR1 and CDR2: MGHRA and YSYEKL. V was trimmed by 4 bases and J by 4 bases, leaving 14 bases between them. This CDR3 spans 15 amino acids. The CDR3 DNA reads as TGCGCCAGCAGCCCAATCGCGGGACCATACAATGAGCAGTTCTTC. This translates into CASSPIAGPYNEQFF.

This clonotype has a count of ten or more. The V gene is TRBV5-1, the J gene TRBJ2-7; 7 bases match TRBD1. With V trimmed by 2 bases and J by 3 bases, 8 bases remained unmatched. This CDR3 has 15 residues. CDR1 and CDR2 (germline): SGHRS, YFSETQ. CDR3 coding DNA: TGCGCCAGCAGCTTAAGACAGGGAATTGGCTACGAGCAGTACTTC. Translating it yields CASSLRQGIGYEQYF.

This clonotype was seen many times. The V gene is TRBV20-1, the J gene TRBJ2-7, with no clear D. This CDR3 has 15 amino acids. The germline CDR1 and CDR2 sequences are DFQATT and SNEGSKA (reference sequence). V lost 4 bases, J lost 2 bases, and 18 bases lay in between. CDR3 protein: CSAISARHPTYEQYF. The CDR3 DNA follows: TGCAGTGCTATATCCGCGAGACATCCTACCTACGAGCAGTACTTC.